This is a list of T cell receptor beta chains from one sample in a study of T cell clonotyping in hematopoietic cell transplantation. The table came from immunoSEQ multiplex PCR; TCRdb's copy has only in-frame clones and leaves some out. The sample carries approximately 70,000 clones, roughly 94% recorded once. What was sequenced was peripheral blood mononuclear cells. The receptors derive from a man aged 45 to 65 in good health. Some clones in this sample may be carry-over from other donors' samples. Both conserved end residues are part of each CDR3. Fields, in order: J gene, V gene, D gene, clone size, CDR3 DNA, CDR3 protein. The D gene is left open where the match is weak. Only some rows state a clone size, as once, few, many or a class for expanded clones.

TRBJ1-1 TRBV4-1 NA NA TGCGCCAGCAGCCGACCAGGGGTGGTGAACACTGAAGCTTTCTTT CASSRPGVVNTEAFF
TRBJ2-3 TRBV7-6 NA NA TGTGCCAGCAGCTTAGCGCGGGCTGGAGGCACAGATACGCAGTATTTT CASSLARAGGTDTQYF
TRBJ1-2 TRBV15 TRBD1 NA TGTGCCACCAGCAGAGTTCCCAGGGGGTTGGATGGCTACACCTTC CATSRVPRGLDGYTF
TRBJ2-7 TRBV2 TRBD2 NA TGTGCCAGCAGTGAAGCGCTAGCGGTCGCCTACGAGCAGTACTTC CASSEALAVAYEQYF
TRBJ1-1 TRBV7-8 NA NA TGTGCCAGCAGCTCCCTGGGGCCGGACACTGAAGCTTTCTTT CASSSLGPDTEAFF
TRBJ1-6 TRBV5-1 TRBD1 NA TGCGCCAGCAGCGTAACAGGACAGGGGGAGAATTCACCCCTCCACTTT CASSVTGQGENSPLHF
TRBJ2-2 TRBV25-1 NA NA TGTGCCAGCAGTGAATCAGGGTGGGACACCGGGGAGCTGTTTTTT CASSESGWDTGELFF
TRBJ1-1 TRBV7-3 TRBD1 NA TGTGCCAGCAGCTCCACCCCCCGGACAGGGACAAACACTGAAGCTTTCTTT CASSSTPRTGTNTEAFF
TRBJ1-1 TRBV6-4 NA NA TGTGCCAGCAGTGACCAGATTGGGGACACTGAAGCTTTCTTT CASSDQIGDTEAFF
TRBJ2-7 TRBV5-1 TRBD1 NA TGCGCCAGCAGCTCGAGGACAGGAGGCTTTGAGCAGTACTTC CASSSRTGGFEQYF
TRBJ2-1 TRBV27 TRBD2 NA TGTGCCAGCAGCCAAATAGCGGGAGGGATAAATGAGCAGTTCTTC CASSQIAGGINEQFF
TRBJ1-4 TRBV30 TRBD1 NA TGTGCCTGGGTCTCCGGGACAGGCGGAGGAAAACTGTTTTTT CAWVSGTGGGKLFF
TRBJ1-3 TRBV9 NA NA TGTGCCAGCAGCGTAGCAGTGGGGGGGTACTCCTACTCTGGAAACACCATATATTTT CASSVAVGGYSYSGNTIYF
TRBJ2-1 TRBV2 NA NA TGTGCCAGCAGTGCGGGGGAGATATACAATGAGCAGTTCTTC CASSAGEIYNEQFF
TRBJ2-7 TRBV28 NA once TGTGCCAGCAGTACCCTAGGGGGCTCCTACGAGCAGTACTTC CASSTLGGSYEQYF
TRBJ2-5 TRBV27 TRBD2 NA TGTGCCAGCAGTTTTGGGGGGGAAAAGACCCAGTACTTC CASSFGGEKTQYF
TRBJ1-5 TRBV4-1 TRBD1 once TGCGCCAGCAGCCCCAGGGGGTTATATGACAATCAGCCCCAGCATTTT CASSPRGLYDNQPQHF